The entry below gives a single T cell receptor (beta chain) sequence along with its context. The data were taken from a study of metastatic and nonmetastatic thyroid tumors. Study as a whole: From malignant and benign thyroid patients, repertoires in blood and in tumor or nodule tissue were compared.

With MiXCR, TCRdb called clones anew from the PCR reads. This repertoire shows about 19,000 clones, 34% found once; its top ten account for 8% to 10%. Thyroid surgery was performed in patients who had received no treatment beforehand. The CDR3 is 15 residues long. Germline CDR1 LGHDT, CDR2 YNNKEL (reference sequence). The V end was cut by 4 bases, the J end by 1 base, with 11 bases between. The sequence was obtained from a male donor with papillary thyroid cancer or a benign thyroid nodule (not recorded which). Some clones in this sample may be carry-over from other donors' samples. The chain is built from TRBV3-1 and TRBJ2-1, with a weak D call TRBD2 (6 bases). Sample: tumor tissue. Written as DNA, the CDR3 is TGTGCCAGCAGCCCCATCGGGGGTTCCTACAATGAGCAGTTCTTC. Its translation is CASSPIGGSYNEQFF.